These 32 T cell receptor beta chains share one sample of origin, sequenced in a study of OX40 agonist ivuxolimab in advanced cancers. The library came from the immunoSEQ multiplex PCR assay. In its TCRdb copy, this immuneACCESS table keeps in-frame sequences only and misses some clones. Where compared with another copy, unresolved V genes explain less than half of these, and the others have no known cause. In all, the sample holds 50,000 to 65,000 clones, and approximately 78% of those were seen once. The top ten constitute 4.5% to 5% of the sample. The sequenced sample was CD4+ or CD8+ T cells sorted from blood, obtained in a trial of the OX40 agonist ivuxolimab. The receptors originated from an adult with an advanced solid tumor such as melanoma, head and neck, liver or kidney cancer.

The rearrangement joins TRBV6-6 to TRBJ2-1; 12 bases align to TRBD2. Per germline, CDR1 MNHNY and CDR2 SVGAGI (reference sequence). Losses at the gene ends were 4 bases for V and 6 bases for J; bases not matched to a gene: 4. CDR3 size: 15 residues. This CDR3 is CASSSSGGAFNEQFF. Here the CDR3 DNA reads TGTGCCAGCAGTTCTAGCGGGGGGGCCTTCAATGAGCAGTTCTTC.

The chain recombines TRBV5-8 with TRBJ2-5; D gene uncertain. The V end was cut by 1 base, the J end by 0 bases, with 13 bases between. This CDR3 has 16 residues. Per germline, CDR1 SGHTS and CDR2 YDEGEE. The CDR3 region is CASSLRPDGYQETQYF. The CDR3 DNA sequence: TGTGCCAGCAGCTTGCGCCCAGACGGGTACCAAGAGACCCAGTACTTC.

The chain uses TRBV12-5 and TRBJ2-3; maybe TRBD1 (6 bases). The CDR3 runs 14 residues. CDR1 is LGHNT and CDR2 is FRNRAP in the germline V gene. V gave up 6 bases and J gave up 2 bases, with 12 bases separating them. CDR3 nucleotide sequence: TGTGCTAGTGGCCCTGGACAGAACACAGATACGCAGTATTTT. Its protein is CASGPGQNTDTQYF.

This clone was seen more than once but under ten times. The rearrangement links TRBV7-9 to TRBJ1-4; D uncertain. The V gene lost 5 bases and the J gene lost 1 base, with 5 bases spanning the gap. The CDR3 runs to 13 residues. Germline CDR1 and CDR2: SEHNR and FQNEAQ (reference sequence). CDR3 in DNA: TGTGCCAGCAGCAGTCTAACTAATGAAAAACTGTTTTTT. It encodes CASSSLTNEKLFF.

This chain connects TRBV6-1 to TRBJ1-6; no clear D gene. Germline values: CDR1 MNHNS, CDR2 SASEGT. The CDR3 length is 18 residues. The V end lost 0 bases, the J end lost 7 bases, and 19 bases lay between the germline ends. The CDR3 region is CASSEALRTAAENSPLHF. The CDR3 region has the DNA TGTGCCAGCAGTGAAGCGCTCAGAACAGCCGCAGAGAATTCACCCCTCCACTTT.

This clone occurred a few times. The chain recombines TRBV6-5 with TRBJ1-5, with D perhaps matching TRBD1 (5 bases). This CDR3 region has 13 residues. Germline V gene data show CDR1 as MNHEY and CDR2 as SVGAGI. The germline V and J ends were trimmed by 6 bases and 8 bases, with 14 bases remaining between them. The CDR3 nucleotides are TGTGCCAGCAGGCGGGACCGCATAGAGCCCCAGCATTTT. It translates to CASRRDRIEPQHF.

This sequence joins TRBV19 and TRBJ1-2; D remains ambiguous. From germline, CDR1 is LNHDA and CDR2 SQIVND (reference sequence). The length of the CDR3 is 15 residues. V gave up 2 bases and J gave up 5 bases, with 15 bases separating them. CDR3 amino acids: CASSISTERNYGYTF. DNA for the CDR3: TGTGCCAGTAGTATATCTACGGAGCGTAATTATGGCTACACCTTC.

The gene calls are TRBV6-1 and TRBJ2-2, with 8 bases identical to TRBD2. This CDR3 region has 15 residues. With V trimmed by 9 bases and J by 4 bases, 10 bases remained unmatched. Germline CDR1 and CDR2: MNHNS and SASEGT. The CDR3 region is CASKEAGGITGELFF. The DNA for the CDR3 is TGTGCCAGTAAGGAGGCGGGGGGAATCACCGGGGAGCTGTTTTTT.

V gene TRBV7-2 combines with J gene TRBJ1-1; 7 bases agree with TRBD1. V shed 5 bases, J shed 7 bases, and the junction held 13 bases outside the gene matches. CDR3 length equals 15 residues. In germline, CDR1 is SGHTA, CDR2 FQGNSA. CDR3 DNA: TGTGCCAGCAGCAATAGTTACTCGGGACAGCTTGAAGCTTTCTTT. Translated: CASSNSYSGQLEAFF. Based on the CDR3 plus reference TRBV7-2 and TRBJ1-1, the full variable domain is GAGVSQSPSNKVTEKGKDVELRCDPISGHTALYWYRQSLGQGLEFLIYFQGNSAPDKSGLPSDRFSAERTGGSVSTLTIQRTQQEDSAVYLCASSNSYSGQLEAFFGQGTRLTVV.

J is TRBJ2-4 and V is TRBV7-2; weak D call: TRBD2 (5 bases). There are 15 residues in the CDR3. V was trimmed by 1 base and J by 7 bases, leaving 14 bases between them. In germline, CDR1 is SGHTA, CDR2 FQGNSA. CDR3 in DNA: TGTGCCAGCAGCTTAGGCGGGTTCTCTGGGAACATTCAGTACTTC. It is translated as CASSLGGFSGNIQYF. Full variable domain (outside the CDR3, taken from reference TRBV7-2 and TRBJ2-4): GAGVSQSPSNKVTEKGKDVELRCDPISGHTALYWYRQSLGQGLEFLIYFQGNSAPDKSGLPSDRFSAERTGGSVSTLTIQRTQQEDSAVYLCASSLGGFSGNIQYFGAGTRLSVL.

For the CDR3, the DNA is TGTGCCAGCATGGGACAACCGAATCAGCCCCAGCATTTT. As protein: CASMGQPNQPQHF. The J gene is TRBJ1-5, the V gene TRBV2, with D possibly matching TRBD1 (6 bases). Germline V CDR1 and CDR2: SNHLY, FYNNEI. Trimming shortened V by 7 bases and J by 4 bases, and 11 bases separated the two germline ends. CDR3 length equals 13 residues.

V gene TRBV6-5 combines with J gene TRBJ2-5; D may be TRBD1 (5 bases). The CDR3 totals 13 residues. Trimming stripped 5 bases from V and 4 bases from J, with 11 bases between. The V gene's germline CDR1 is MNHEY and CDR2 SVGAGI. CDR3 residues: CASSETVGETQYF. CDR3 nucleotide sequence: TGTGCCAGCAGTGAGACAGTTGGAGAGACCCAGTACTTC.

The chain is built from TRBV2 and TRBJ2-1, with 14 bases aligning to TRBD2. This CDR3 comprises 15 residues. V shed 5 bases and J 8 bases; nucleotides not matched to a gene: 5. The germline CDR1 and CDR2 sequences are SNHLY and FYNNEI. CDR3 in DNA: TGTGCCAGCAGTATGGGACTAGCGGGAGTCGATGAGCAGTTCTTC. As protein: CASSMGLAGVDEQFF.

CDR3: CASSLVLGLAGVLNTGELFF. CDR3 nucleotides: TGTGCCAGCAGCTTAGTCCTCGGACTAGCGGGGGTCCTGAACACCGGGGAGCTGTTTTTT. The gene calls are TRBV7-8 and TRBJ2-2; 13 bases are a match to TRBD2. This CDR3 is 20 amino acids long. The germline V gene has CDR1 SGHVS and CDR2 FQNEAQ. Trimming at V came to 1 base and at J to 1 base, leaving 9 bases not matched to a gene.

The CDR3 nucleotides read TGTGCCAGCAGCTTAAGCACCAGGGGGCCCGGCTATGGCTACACCTTC. As protein: CASSLSTRGPGYGYTF. The rearrangement uses TRBV7-9 and TRBJ1-2, with TRBD1 identical over 8 bases. J was trimmed by 4 bases and V by 2 bases; bases with no gene match: 9. Germline-derived CDR1 and CDR2 are SEHNR and FQNEAQ (reference sequence). The CDR3 length is 16 residues.

V and J are TRBV7-2 and TRBJ1-4; D gene uncertain. V dropped 1 base and J dropped 14 bases, with 11 bases sitting between them. The CDR3 runs to 12 residues. CDR1 is SGHTA and CDR2 is FQGNSA in the germline V gene. The chain's CDR3 is CASSLGVGKLFF. CDR3 sequence (DNA): TGTGCCAGCAGCTTAGGCGTAGGGAAGCTGTTTTTT. The full variable domain, completed using reference TRBV7-2 and TRBJ1-4, is GAGVSQSPSNKVTEKGKDVELRCDPISGHTALYWYRQSLGQGLEFLIYFQGNSAPDKSGLPSDRFSAERTGGSVSTLTIQRTQQEDSAVYLCASSLGVGKLFFGSGTQLSVL.

The chain carries TRBV19 and TRBJ2-1; D uncertain. V was pared by 2 bases and J by 0 bases, with 8 bases between. Germline V gene data show CDR1 as LNHDA and CDR2 as SQIVND (reference sequence). The CDR3 totals 15 residues. CDR3 sequence: CASSINERSYNEQFF. In nucleotides, the CDR3 is TGTGCCAGTAGTATAAACGAACGCTCCTACAATGAGCAGTTCTTC.

The rearrangement uses TRBV5-1 and TRBJ2-1, with 10 positions matching TRBD1. This CDR3 region has 16 residues. Germline loops: CDR1 SGHRS, CDR2 YFSETQ. J was trimmed by 6 bases and V by 4 bases; bases with no gene match: 10. DNA of the CDR3: TGCGCCAGCAGCCCGGGACAGGGGAGATTTCGCAATGAGCAGTTCTTC. This codes for CASSPGQGRFRNEQFF.

This clone has just one count. The CDR3 region has the DNA TGTGCCAGCGGCCGACTAGCGGGTTCGGGGACCCAGTACTTC. Its protein is CASGRLAGSGTQYF. The V gene is TRBV28, the J gene TRBJ2-5, with 10 bases fitting TRBD2. V lost 8 bases to trimming and J lost 7 bases; unmatched junction nucleotides: 10. Germline V gene data show CDR1 as MDHEN and CDR2 as SYDVKM. The CDR3 loop spans 14 amino acids. Together with reference TRBV28 and TRBJ2-5, the CDR3 gives the full variable domain: DVKVTQSSRYLVKRTGEKVFLECVQDMDHENMFWYRQDPGLGLRLIYFSYDVKMKEKGDIPEGYSVSREKKERFSLILESASTNQTSMYLCASGRLAGSGTQYFGPGTRLLVL.

The chain combines TRBV10-2 with TRBJ1-1; TRBD1 might be the D (5 bases). The V and J ends lost 0 bases and 1 base respectively, with 9 bases between them. This CDR3 is built from 15 residues. Germline CDR1 and CDR2: WSHSY and SAAADI. This chain's CDR3 is CASSESRVGNTEAFF. The CDR3 DNA reads TGCGCCAGCAGTGAGTCCAGGGTGGGGAACACTGAAGCTTTCTTT.

The chain joins TRBV14 to TRBJ1-1; D is unclear. Germline V gives CDR1 SGHDN, CDR2 FVKESK. The V gene lost 5 bases and the J gene lost 5 bases, with 9 bases spanning the gap. This CDR3 contains 12 residues. Here the CDR3 reads CASSILGTEAFF. In DNA, the CDR3 is TGTGCCAGCAGCATCCTCGGGACTGAAGCTTTCTTT.

For this clone: Sequence at one end of the junction differs from germline and may be a read error. The chain joins TRBV7-7 to TRBJ2-3; 9 bases align to TRBD1. The CDR3 is made up of 15 amino acids. Germline V CDR1 and CDR2: SSHAT, FNYEAQ (reference sequence). CDR3 coding DNA: TGTGCTAGCAGCAGGACAGGGGTTAGAACAGATACGCAGTATTTT. This codes for CASSRTGVRTDTQYF.

The chain recombines TRBV2 with TRBJ2-3, with D perhaps matching TRBD1 (5 bases). Deletions cut 4 bases from V and 0 bases from J, with 11 bases between. CDR3 length equals 15 residues. Germline V CDR1 and CDR2: SNHLY, FYNNEI. CDR3 nucleotides: TGTGCCAGCAGTGCTTCAGGGTTTAGCACAGATACGCAGTATTTT. It yields the protein CASSASGFSTDTQYF.

This chain joins TRBV27 and TRBJ2-2; perhaps TRBD2 as D (6 bases). Germline V lookup: CDR1 MNHEY, CDR2 SMNVEV (reference sequence). The CDR3 is made up of 13 amino acids. V was trimmed by 4 bases and J by 6 bases, leaving 9 bases between them. The CDR3 reads CASSSSGAGELFF. DNA of the CDR3: TGTGCCAGCAGTTCATCGGGGGCCGGGGAGCTGTTTTTT.

This clone was observed a handful of times. This chain joins TRBV19 and TRBJ1-5; D is undetermined. Per the germline V gene, CDR1 is LNHDA and CDR2 is SQIVND (reference sequence). Deletions cut 1 base from V and 5 bases from J, with 9 bases between. The CDR3 is made up of 14 amino acids. CDR3 DNA: TGTGCCAGTAGTATAGGGTCGGGCCATCAGCCCCAGCATTTT. Its protein is CASSIGSGHQPQHF.

This chain uses TRBV7-9 with TRBJ1-2; 8 nucleotides align to TRBD1. CDR3 length: 15 residues. V was clipped by 5 bases and J by 4 bases; unmatched bases: 9. Germline V gene data show CDR1 as SEHNR and CDR2 as FQNEAQ (reference sequence). The CDR3 DNA reads TGTGCCAGCAGCCTTGGACAGGGCTCGGGCTATGGCTACACCTTC. It codes for CASSLGQGSGYGYTF.

The chain uses TRBV7-2 and TRBJ2-2, with D unclear. This CDR3 comprises 16 residues. V shed 4 bases and J shed 0 bases, with 12 bases lying between them. Per the germline V gene, CDR1 is SGHTA and CDR2 is FQGNSA. CDR3 protein: CASSSVGPTNTGELFF. DNA of the CDR3: TGTGCCAGCAGCTCCGTCGGGCCCACGAACACCGGGGAGCTGTTTTTT.

The chain employs TRBV20-1 and TRBJ2-3; TRBD1 is a possible D gene (5 bases). Per germline, CDR1 DFQATT and CDR2 SNEGSKA (reference sequence). CDR3 length: 10 residues. The V and J ends lost 6 bases and 5 bases respectively, with 6 bases between them. CDR3 bases: TGCAGTGCAACAGGAGATACGCAGTATTTT. It translates to CSATGDTQYF.

This rearrangement joins TRBV30 to TRBJ1-1; a weak D match, TRBD1 (6 bases). Trimming removed 4 bases at V and 4 bases at J, with 13 bases between. Per the germline V gene, CDR1 is GTSNPN and CDR2 is SVGIG (reference sequence). This CDR3 is 13 amino acids long. For the CDR3, the DNA is TGTGCCTGGACCTTGGACAGTATCACTGAAGCTTTCTTT. Translated, it gives CAWTLDSITEAFF.

This sequence joins TRBV7-3 and TRBJ1-2, with D unclear. With 0 bases removed from V and 10 bases from J, the gap between germline ends came to 9 bases. Germline CDR1 is SGHTA and CDR2 is FQGTGA. The CDR3 is 12 residues long. CDR3 nucleotides: TGTGCCAGCAGCTTAACCGGGGAATCCTACACCTTC. It is translated as CASSLTGESYTF. The full variable domain, rest sourced from reference TRBV7-3 and TRBJ1-2, is GAGVSQTPSNKVTEKGKYVELRCDPISGHTALYWYRQSLGQGPEFLIYFQGTGAADDSGLPNDRFFAVRPEGSVSTLKIQRTERGDSAVYLCASSLTGESYTFGSGTRLTVV.

This clone was counted only a few times. This rearrangement joins TRBV4-1 to TRBJ1-4, with D uncertain. The V end was cut by 3 bases, the J end by 8 bases, with 22 bases between. Germline V lookup: CDR1 MGHRA, CDR2 YSYEKL. The CDR3 contains 17 residues. Written as DNA, the CDR3 is TGCGCCAGCAGCCATCCGGGTCCTGCTTTCGGAGGCGAAAAACTGTTTTTT. Translated, it gives CASSHPGPAFGGEKLFF.

The chain carries TRBV7-9 and TRBJ1-2, with D possibly TRBD1 on 5 matching bases. The germline CDR1 and CDR2 sequences are SEHNR and FQNEAQ (reference sequence). V shed 5 bases and J shed 11 bases, with 12 bases lying between them. The CDR3 totals 11 residues. The CDR3: CASSTRDGYTF. CDR3 DNA sequence: TGTGCCAGCAGCACCCGGGACGGGTACACCTTC.